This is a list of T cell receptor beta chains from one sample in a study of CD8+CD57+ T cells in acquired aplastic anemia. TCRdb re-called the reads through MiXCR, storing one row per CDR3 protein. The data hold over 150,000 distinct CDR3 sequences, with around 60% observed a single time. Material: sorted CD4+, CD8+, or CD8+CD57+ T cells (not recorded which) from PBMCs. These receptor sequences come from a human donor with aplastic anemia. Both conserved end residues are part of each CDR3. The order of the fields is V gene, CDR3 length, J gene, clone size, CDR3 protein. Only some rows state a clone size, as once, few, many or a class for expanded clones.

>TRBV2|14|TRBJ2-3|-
CASRRLPGGDTQYF
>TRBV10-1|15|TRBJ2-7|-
CAGSEHLTSAYEQYF
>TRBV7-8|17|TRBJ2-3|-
CASSLSGTVSSTDTQYF
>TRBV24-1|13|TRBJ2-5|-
CATRNGSWETQYF
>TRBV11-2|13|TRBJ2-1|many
CASSKEAGREQFF
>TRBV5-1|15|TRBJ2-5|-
CASSGLAGVWETQYF
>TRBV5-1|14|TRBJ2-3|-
CASSIGQPTDTQYF
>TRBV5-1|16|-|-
CASSGGTGGYQETQYF
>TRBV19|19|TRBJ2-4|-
CASSTGDREHERAKNIQYF
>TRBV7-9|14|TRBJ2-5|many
CASSLTGFQETQYF
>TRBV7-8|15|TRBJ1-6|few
CASSLALSGNSPLHF
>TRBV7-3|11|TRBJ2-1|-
CVIGPYNEQFF
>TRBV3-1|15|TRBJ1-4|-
CASSEWVGGTEKLFF
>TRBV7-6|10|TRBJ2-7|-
CASNRYEQYF
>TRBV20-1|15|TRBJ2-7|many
CSAPPSASGIAEQYF
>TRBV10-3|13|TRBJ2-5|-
CATSQGGAGAQYF
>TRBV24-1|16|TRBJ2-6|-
CATGGVGGSGANVLTF
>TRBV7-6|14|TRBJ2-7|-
CASSQTGGPYEQYF
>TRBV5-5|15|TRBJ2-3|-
CASSLGPGNTDTQYF
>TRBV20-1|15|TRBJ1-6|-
CSARDRQVGGSTLHF
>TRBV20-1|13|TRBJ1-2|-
CSARDPPNYGYTF
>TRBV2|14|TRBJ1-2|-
CASSWQQINYGYTF